Listed below are T cell receptor beta chains from one sample, sequenced in a study of OX40 agonist ivuxolimab in advanced cancers. Libraries were prepared by immunoSEQ multiplex PCR; TCRdb keeps only in-frame clonotypes and omits some of them. The repertoire includes around 40,000 clones, about 84% of them detected once, and less than 25% sits in the top ten. The material sequenced was CD4+ or CD8+ T cells sorted from blood, taken in a trial of the OX40 agonist ivuxolimab. All receptors come from an adult with an advanced solid tumor such as melanoma, head and neck, liver or kidney cancer. The CDR3 runs from the conserved cysteine through the conserved F or W. D genes are given only for firm matches. Some rows have no size entry. The others give once, few or many, or a class for an expanded clone.

CDR3aa: CASSQELLAGVAGELFF
CDR3nt: TGTGCCAGCAGCCAAGAATTACTAGCGGGAGTGGCCGGGGAGCTGTTTTTT
d_gene: TRBD2
v_gene: TRBV4-2
abundance: NA
j_gene: TRBJ2-2

CDR3aa: CASQSLSSYNEQFF
CDR3nt: TGTGCCAGCCAAAGCCTGAGCTCCTACAATGAGCAGTTCTTC
d_gene: NA
v_gene: TRBV2
abundance: once
j_gene: TRBJ2-1

CDR3aa: CASSSGTGGLNYGYTF
CDR3nt: TGTGCCAGTAGTTCCGGGACAGGGGGTCTAAACTATGGCTACACCTTC
d_gene: TRBD1
v_gene: TRBV19
abundance: NA
j_gene: TRBJ1-2

CDR3aa: CAIMGRQNTEAFF
CDR3nt: TGTGCCATCATGGGACGTCAGAACACTGAAGCTTTCTTT
d_gene: NA
v_gene: TRBV10-3
abundance: NA
j_gene: TRBJ1-1

CDR3aa: CASSLGGDYGYTF
CDR3nt: TGTGCCAGCAGCTTAGGGGGGGACTATGGCTACACCTTC
d_gene: NA
v_gene: TRBV11-3
abundance: NA
j_gene: TRBJ1-2

CDR3aa: CASSEGGGAWDGYTF
CDR3nt: TGTGCCAGCAGTGAAGGAGGGGGCGCATGGGATGGCTACACCTTC
d_gene: TRBD1
v_gene: TRBV6-1
abundance: few
j_gene: TRBJ1-2

CDR3aa: CASSVGRKGSYNEQFF
CDR3nt: TGTGCCAGCAGCGTTGGACGGAAGGGGTCCTACAATGAGCAGTTCTTC
d_gene: NA
v_gene: TRBV9
abundance: NA
j_gene: TRBJ2-1

CDR3aa: CASSLDLDRPSYEQYF
CDR3nt: TGTGCCAGCAGCTTAGATCTGGACAGGCCCTCCTACGAGCAGTACTTC
d_gene: TRBD1
v_gene: TRBV11-2
abundance: NA
j_gene: TRBJ2-7

CDR3aa: CASSVGQKSSYNSPLHF
CDR3nt: TGTGCCAGTAGTGTGGGACAGAAGAGCTCCTATAATTCACCCCTCCACTTT
d_gene: TRBD1
v_gene: TRBV19
abundance: NA
j_gene: TRBJ1-6

CDR3aa: CASSVAFTGTDTQYF
CDR3nt: TGTGCCAGCAGCGTAGCTTTTACAGGCACAGATACGCAGTATTTT
d_gene: NA
v_gene: TRBV9
abundance: NA
j_gene: TRBJ2-3

CDR3aa: CASSQDLGQGETQYF
CDR3nt: TGTGCCAGCAGCCAAGATTTAGGACAGGGGGAGACCCAGTACTTC
d_gene: TRBD1
v_gene: TRBV4-2
abundance: NA
j_gene: TRBJ2-5

CDR3aa: CASSLQGNQPQHF
CDR3nt: TGCGCCAGCAGCTTACAGGGCAATCAGCCCCAGCATTTT
d_gene: NA
v_gene: TRBV5-1
abundance: once
j_gene: TRBJ1-5

CDR3aa: CASSLGDPKNIQYF
CDR3nt: TGTGCCAGCAGCTTGGGGGACCCCAAAAACATTCAGTACTTC
d_gene: NA
v_gene: TRBV6-5
abundance: NA
j_gene: TRBJ2-4

CDR3aa: CASSLVSDGEAFF
CDR3nt: TGCGCCAGCAGCTTGGTAAGCGATGGAGAAGCTTTCTTT
d_gene: NA
v_gene: TRBV5-1
abundance: NA
j_gene: TRBJ1-1

CDR3aa: CASSRQGTNEKLFF
CDR3nt: TGCGCCAGCAGCCGACAGGGGACTAATGAAAAACTGTTTTTT
d_gene: TRBD1
v_gene: TRBV4-3
abundance: NA
j_gene: TRBJ1-4

CDR3aa: CASSYSSGAGDYGYTF
CDR3nt: TGTGCCAGCAGTTACTCGAGCGGGGCGGGGGACTATGGCTACACCTTC
d_gene: NA
v_gene: TRBV6-5
abundance: NA
j_gene: TRBJ1-2

CDR3aa: CASSFRTSGLGNEQFF
CDR3nt: TGCGCCAGCAGCTTTCGGACTAGCGGGCTTGGCAATGAGCAGTTCTTC
d_gene: TRBD2
v_gene: TRBV4-3
abundance: NA
j_gene: TRBJ2-1

CDR3aa: CASSQPDRGYNTEAFF
CDR3nt: TGTGCCAGCAGCCAACCGGACAGGGGGTACAACACTGAAGCTTTCTTT
d_gene: TRBD1
v_gene: TRBV4-2
abundance: NA
j_gene: TRBJ1-1

CDR3aa: CAWSREGNTEAFF
CDR3nt: TGTGCCTGGAGTAGGGAGGGGAACACTGAAGCTTTCTTT
d_gene: NA
v_gene: TRBV30
abundance: medium-sized
j_gene: TRBJ1-1

CDR3aa: CASSVRETHEQYF
CDR3nt: TGTGCCAGCAGTGTACGGGAGACACACGAGCAGTACTTC
d_gene: NA
v_gene: TRBV6-1
abundance: NA
j_gene: TRBJ2-7

CDR3aa: CASSTPGLAGDYEQYF
CDR3nt: TGTGCCAGTAGTACCCCAGGACTAGCGGGAGACTACGAGCAGTACTTC
d_gene: TRBD2
v_gene: TRBV19
abundance: NA
j_gene: TRBJ2-7

CDR3aa: CASSHQGHPSTDTQYF
CDR3nt: TGTGCCAGCAGTCATCAGGGTCACCCTAGCACAGATACGCAGTATTTT
d_gene: NA
v_gene: TRBV7-2
abundance: NA
j_gene: TRBJ2-3

CDR3aa: CATYSRNYGYTF
CDR3nt: TGTGCCACCTATTCACGGAACTATGGCTACACCTTC
d_gene: NA
v_gene: TRBV6-5
abundance: NA
j_gene: TRBJ1-2

CDR3aa: CASSPRDSYSPLHF
CDR3nt: TGCGCCAGCAGCCCACGGGACAGTTATTCACCCCTCCACTTT
d_gene: TRBD1
v_gene: TRBV5-1
abundance: NA
j_gene: TRBJ1-6

CDR3aa: CASSLSPNTEAFF
CDR3nt: TGCGCCAGCAGCCTTAGCCCGAACACTGAAGCTTTCTTT
d_gene: NA
v_gene: TRBV5-1
abundance: NA
j_gene: TRBJ1-1

CDR3aa: CSVGGFNQPQHF
CDR3nt: TGCAGCGTTGGAGGGTTCAATCAGCCCCAGCATTTT
d_gene: NA
v_gene: TRBV29-1
abundance: NA
j_gene: TRBJ1-5

CDR3aa: CASSFLRGAYNEQFF
CDR3nt: TGTGCCAGCAGCTTCTTACGGGGGGCCTACAATGAGCAGTTCTTC
d_gene: TRBD2
v_gene: TRBV11-2
abundance: NA
j_gene: TRBJ2-1

CDR3aa: CASSPGQYNEQFF
CDR3nt: TGTGCCAGCAGCCCCGGACAATACAATGAGCAGTTCTTC
d_gene: NA
v_gene: TRBV11-3
abundance: NA
j_gene: TRBJ2-1

CDR3aa: CASSPGLARTYEQYF
CDR3nt: TGCGCCAGCAGCCCGGGACTAGCGAGAACCTACGAGCAGTACTTC
d_gene: TRBD2
v_gene: TRBV10-1
abundance: few
j_gene: TRBJ2-7

CDR3aa: CASSSQRAGDYNEQFF
CDR3nt: TGTGCCAGCAGCTCCCAGCGAGCGGGAGACTACAATGAGCAGTTCTTC
d_gene: TRBD2
v_gene: TRBV7-9
abundance: NA
j_gene: TRBJ2-1

CDR3aa: CASSSQGTDTQYF
CDR3nt: TGTGCCAGCAGCTCTCAGGGCACAGATACGCAGTATTTT
d_gene: NA
v_gene: TRBV7-9
abundance: NA
j_gene: TRBJ2-3

CDR3aa: CLVGQALTEAFF
CDR3nt: TGCTTGGTGGGACAAGCACTTACTGAAGCTTTCTTT
d_gene: NA
v_gene: TRBV29-1
abundance: once
j_gene: TRBJ1-1

CDR3aa: CASSLEQINQPQHF
CDR3nt: TGTGCCAGCAGCTTAGAACAGATCAATCAGCCCCAGCATTTT
d_gene: NA
v_gene: TRBV7-3
abundance: NA
j_gene: TRBJ1-5